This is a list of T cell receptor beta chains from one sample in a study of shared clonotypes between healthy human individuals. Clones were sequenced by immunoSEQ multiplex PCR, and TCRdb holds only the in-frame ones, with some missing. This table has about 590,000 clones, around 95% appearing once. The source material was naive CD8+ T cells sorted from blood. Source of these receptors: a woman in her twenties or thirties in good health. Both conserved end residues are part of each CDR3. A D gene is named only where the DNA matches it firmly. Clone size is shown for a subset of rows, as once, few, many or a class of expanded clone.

CDR3 DNA: TGTGCCAGCAGTTCGATTGGGACAGGATACTCCTACGAGCAGTACTTC
CDR3 protein: CASSSIGTGYSYEQYF
clone size: NA
J gene: TRBJ2-7
V gene: TRBV27
D gene: TRBD1

CDR3 DNA: TGCAGCGTTGAAGATACCGAAGACAGGGGACCGACCTACGAGCAGTACTTC
CDR3 protein: CSVEDTEDRGPTYEQYF
clone size: NA
J gene: TRBJ2-7
V gene: TRBV29-1
D gene: TRBD1

CDR3 DNA: TGTGCCAGCAGCTTTAGCGGGCCCCGCAACGAGCAGTACTTC
CDR3 protein: CASSFSGPRNEQYF
clone size: NA
J gene: TRBJ2-7
V gene: TRBV28
D gene: TRBD2

CDR3 DNA: TGCGCCAGCAGCTGGACTAGCGGGACAACAGATACGCAGTATTTT
CDR3 protein: CASSWTSGTTDTQYF
clone size: NA
J gene: TRBJ2-3
V gene: TRBV5-1
D gene: TRBD2

CDR3 DNA: TGTGCCAGCAGCCTAGTAAACACTGAAGCTTTCTTT
CDR3 protein: CASSLVNTEAFF
clone size: NA
J gene: TRBJ1-1
V gene: TRBV13
D gene: NA

CDR3 DNA: TGTGCCAGCAGCACCGGGACAGGGAACACTGAAGCTTTCTTT
CDR3 protein: CASSTGTGNTEAFF
clone size: NA
J gene: TRBJ1-1
V gene: TRBV7-9
D gene: TRBD1

CDR3 DNA: TGCGCCACCGCCCGTAGCGGGAGGTCCTACGAGCAGTACTTC
CDR3 protein: CATARSGRSYEQYF
clone size: NA
J gene: TRBJ2-7
V gene: TRBV10-1
D gene: TRBD2

CDR3 DNA: TGTGCCAGCAGCTTGGGACAGTACGAGCAGTACTTC
CDR3 protein: CASSLGQYEQYF
clone size: NA
J gene: TRBJ2-7
V gene: TRBV7-9
D gene: TRBD1

CDR3 DNA: TGTGCCAGCAGTGAACCCCGACAGGTGTACTCTGGAAACACCATATATTTT
CDR3 protein: CASSEPRQVYSGNTIYF
clone size: once
J gene: TRBJ1-3
V gene: TRBV6-1
D gene: NA

CDR3 DNA: TGTGCCAGCAGCCCATCGGGATGGGGCTCCCAAGAGACCCAGTACTTC
CDR3 protein: CASSPSGWGSQETQYF
clone size: NA
J gene: TRBJ2-5
V gene: TRBV7-6
D gene: NA

CDR3 DNA: TGCAGCGTCCGGAGGGGTCGTGGCACTGAAGCTTTCTTT
CDR3 protein: CSVRRGRGTEAFF
clone size: NA
J gene: TRBJ1-1
V gene: TRBV29-1
D gene: NA

CDR3 DNA: TGTGCCAGCAGTGGAGAGGGGGTCGCTCAGCCCCAGCATTTT
CDR3 protein: CASSGEGVAQPQHF
clone size: NA
J gene: TRBJ1-5
V gene: TRBV2
D gene: NA

CDR3 DNA: TGCGCCAGCAGCCAAGGTCTCGGTTACGAGCAGTACTTC
CDR3 protein: CASSQGLGYEQYF
clone size: NA
J gene: TRBJ2-7
V gene: TRBV4-1
D gene: NA